These T cell receptor beta chains were read from a single sample in a study of shared clonotypes between healthy human individuals. Assay: immunoSEQ multiplex PCR; the TCRdb copy retains only in-frame clones and omits some. The sample includes 450,000 to 650,000 clones, roughly four fifths of them seen just once. The sequenced material came from PBMCs. These TCRs come from a woman aged 40 to 49 in good health. Some clones in this sample may be carry-over from other donors' samples. Each CDR3 is given with its conserved first and last residue. D genes are given only for firm matches. Size is omitted from some rows. Given values are once, few, many or a class for expanded clones.

abundance: NA
v_gene: TRBV28
j_gene: TRBJ2-5
d_gene: NA
CDR3nt: TGTGCCAGCAGCCCGAGACAGTTCCAAGAGACCCAGTACTTC
CDR3aa: CASSPRQFQETQYF

abundance: NA
v_gene: TRBV5-1
j_gene: TRBJ1-1
d_gene: NA
CDR3nt: TGCGCCAGCAGCTCTTCCGAAAGCCTAAGGACTGAAGCTTTCTTT
CDR3aa: CASSSSESLRTEAFF

abundance: once
v_gene: TRBV27
j_gene: TRBJ2-7
d_gene: NA
CDR3nt: TGTGCCAGCAGTTTACAGGGTCCCCATTCCTACGAGCAGTACTTC
CDR3aa: CASSLQGPHSYEQYF

abundance: NA
v_gene: TRBV5-1
j_gene: TRBJ2-7
d_gene: TRBD1
CDR3nt: TGCGCCAGCACCCCGACAGGGGGTGTCCCCTACGAGCAGTACTTC
CDR3aa: CASTPTGGVPYEQYF

abundance: few
v_gene: TRBV10-3
j_gene: TRBJ2-2
d_gene: NA
CDR3nt: TGTGCCATCAAGGGACACCTCACCGGGGAGCTGTTTTTT
CDR3aa: CAIKGHLTGELFF

abundance: NA
v_gene: TRBV5-1
j_gene: TRBJ1-2
d_gene: TRBD1
CDR3nt: TGCGCCAGCAGCTTGGAGGACAGGGGATGGGGTGGCTACACCTTC
CDR3aa: CASSLEDRGWGGYTF

abundance: few
v_gene: TRBV4-1
j_gene: TRBJ2-1
d_gene: TRBD2
CDR3nt: TGCGCCAGCAGCCAAAAACTAGCGGGAGATGACAATGAGCAGTTCTTC
CDR3aa: CASSQKLAGDDNEQFF

abundance: NA
v_gene: TRBV5-1
j_gene: TRBJ2-1
d_gene: TRBD2
CDR3nt: TGCGCCAGCAGTTTCGGACTAGCGGGAGATGAGCAGTTCTTC
CDR3aa: CASSFGLAGDEQFF

abundance: NA
v_gene: TRBV18
j_gene: TRBJ2-7
d_gene: NA
CDR3nt: TGTGCCAGCTCACCACAAAGGAATTACGAGCAGTACTTC
CDR3aa: CASSPQRNYEQYF

abundance: NA
v_gene: TRBV28
j_gene: TRBJ2-2
d_gene: NA
CDR3nt: TGTGCCAGCACGGGGGGGACAGGGCAGGGGACCGGGGAGCTGTTTTTT
CDR3aa: CASTGGTGQGTGELFF

abundance: NA
v_gene: TRBV5-4
j_gene: TRBJ2-3
d_gene: TRBD1
CDR3nt: TGTGCCAGCAGCTCACCAGGGGGTGGTACAGATACGCAGTATTTT
CDR3aa: CASSSPGGGTDTQYF

abundance: NA
v_gene: TRBV5-4
j_gene: TRBJ2-3
d_gene: NA
CDR3nt: TGTGCCAGCAGCTTGCCGGGAGTGGGGACAGATACGCAGTATTTT
CDR3aa: CASSLPGVGTDTQYF

abundance: NA
v_gene: TRBV19
j_gene: TRBJ2-1
d_gene: NA
CDR3nt: TGTGCCAGTACCCCCTCAGGGGTTACCAATGAGCAGTTCTTC
CDR3aa: CASTPSGVTNEQFF

abundance: once
v_gene: TRBV30
j_gene: TRBJ1-2
d_gene: NA
CDR3nt: TGTGCCTGGAATTGGGGACCCGGCGGCTATGGCTACACCTTC
CDR3aa: CAWNWGPGGYGYTF

abundance: NA
v_gene: TRBV14
j_gene: TRBJ2-5
d_gene: NA
CDR3nt: TGTGCCAGCAGCCAAGATCTTAATCAGGAGACCCAGTACTTC
CDR3aa: CASSQDLNQETQYF

abundance: few
v_gene: TRBV25-1
j_gene: TRBJ2-3
d_gene: NA
CDR3nt: TGTGCCAGCTCATCCACAGATACGCAGTATTTT
CDR3aa: CASSSTDTQYF

abundance: NA
v_gene: TRBV6-1
j_gene: TRBJ1-1
d_gene: TRBD1
CDR3nt: TGTGCCAGCAGGGACCCAGACAGGGAGGGTGAAGCTTTCTTT
CDR3aa: CASRDPDREGEAFF

abundance: many
v_gene: TRBV7-9
j_gene: TRBJ2-2
d_gene: NA
CDR3nt: TGTGCCAGCAGCGTAGGAAACACCGGGGAGCTGTTTTTT
CDR3aa: CASSVGNTGELFF

abundance: NA
v_gene: TRBV27
j_gene: TRBJ2-1
d_gene: TRBD2
CDR3nt: TGTGCCAGCAGGCGGGAGGTATTTGTCAATGAGCAGTTCTTC
CDR3aa: CASRREVFVNEQFF

abundance: NA
v_gene: TRBV5-6
j_gene: TRBJ2-7
d_gene: TRBD2
CDR3nt: TGTGCCAGCAGCTTGGCCGGGGGGACTAGCATCCACGAGCAGTACTTC
CDR3aa: CASSLAGGTSIHEQYF

abundance: NA
v_gene: TRBV10-3
j_gene: TRBJ1-1
d_gene: NA
CDR3nt: TGTGCCATCTGGGACCCTCTGAACACTGAAGCTTTCTTT
CDR3aa: CAIWDPLNTEAFF

abundance: few
v_gene: TRBV28
j_gene: TRBJ1-1
d_gene: NA
CDR3nt: TGTGCCAGCAGTAATGCAGGGGCGGACACTGAAGCTTTCTTT
CDR3aa: CASSNAGADTEAFF

abundance: NA
v_gene: TRBV20-1
j_gene: TRBJ1-3
d_gene: NA
CDR3nt: TGCAGTGCTCGCCTTGGTGACACCATATATTTT
CDR3aa: CSARLGDTIYF

abundance: NA
v_gene: TRBV18
j_gene: TRBJ1-1
d_gene: TRBD1
CDR3nt: TGTGCCAGCTCACCTACAGGGGCTAACACTGAAGCTTTCTTT
CDR3aa: CASSPTGANTEAFF

abundance: few
v_gene: TRBV9
j_gene: TRBJ2-1
d_gene: TRBD2
CDR3nt: TGTGCCAGCAGCGCAGGGACTAGATACAATGAGCAGTTCTTC
CDR3aa: CASSAGTRYNEQFF

abundance: few
v_gene: TRBV5-1
j_gene: TRBJ2-3
d_gene: TRBD2
CDR3nt: TGCGCCAGCAGCTTGACTAGCGGCACAGATACGCAGTATTTT
CDR3aa: CASSLTSGTDTQYF

abundance: NA
v_gene: TRBV18
j_gene: TRBJ2-7
d_gene: TRBD1
CDR3nt: TGTGCCAGCTCACCTGGGACAGAATACGAGCAGTACTTC
CDR3aa: CASSPGTEYEQYF

abundance: NA
v_gene: TRBV13
j_gene: TRBJ2-1
d_gene: NA
CDR3nt: TGTGCCAGCAGCCCCCCCCGTAACTACAATGAGCAGTTCTTC
CDR3aa: CASSPPRNYNEQFF

abundance: NA
v_gene: TRBV5-4
j_gene: TRBJ2-3
d_gene: TRBD2
CDR3nt: TGTGCCAGCAGCTTGGGACTAGCGGGAGGGGGCACAGATACGCAGTATTTT
CDR3aa: CASSLGLAGGGTDTQYF

abundance: few
v_gene: TRBV19
j_gene: TRBJ1-1
d_gene: NA
CDR3nt: TGTGCCAGTAGTATAACGGCGGCCCTGAACACTGAAGCTTTCTTT
CDR3aa: CASSITAALNTEAFF

abundance: NA
v_gene: TRBV2
j_gene: TRBJ1-1
d_gene: TRBD1
CDR3nt: TGTGCCAGCAGGCCTCAGGGGGCGGGAGCTTTCTTT
CDR3aa: CASRPQGAGAFF

abundance: NA
v_gene: TRBV27
j_gene: TRBJ2-6
d_gene: TRBD2
CDR3nt: TGTGCCAGCAGCCCTAGCGGGAGTAACTCTGGGGCCAACGTCCTGACTTTC
CDR3aa: CASSPSGSNSGANVLTF

abundance: NA
v_gene: TRBV9
j_gene: TRBJ2-3
d_gene: TRBD1
CDR3nt: TGTGCCAGCAGCGTAAGAGAAGGGGGCGGTGATACGCAGTATTTT
CDR3aa: CASSVREGGGDTQYF

abundance: NA
v_gene: TRBV19
j_gene: TRBJ2-2
d_gene: TRBD2
CDR3nt: TGTGCCAGTAGGTCAACTAGCGGGAGTAACACCGGGGAGCTGTTTTTT
CDR3aa: CASRSTSGSNTGELFF

abundance: NA
v_gene: TRBV10-2
j_gene: TRBJ2-5
d_gene: TRBD2
CDR3nt: TGCGCCAGCAGTGCCCTACTAGCGGGAGAAGGAGAGACCCAGTACTTC
CDR3aa: CASSALLAGEGETQYF

abundance: NA
v_gene: TRBV11-2
j_gene: TRBJ2-2
d_gene: NA
CDR3nt: TGTGCCAGCAGCTTAGATCTAAACAGGGTGGTCGGGGAGCTGTTTTTT
CDR3aa: CASSLDLNRVVGELFF

abundance: once
v_gene: TRBV2
j_gene: TRBJ1-5
d_gene: NA
CDR3nt: TGTGCCAGCAGCCTGACATCGAGCAATCAGCCCCAGCATTTT
CDR3aa: CASSLTSSNQPQHF

abundance: NA
v_gene: TRBV4-3
j_gene: TRBJ2-7
d_gene: NA
CDR3nt: TGCGCCAGCAGCCAAGACTGGGCTGCTCGCGAGCAGTACTTC
CDR3aa: CASSQDWAAREQYF

abundance: once
v_gene: TRBV4-1
j_gene: TRBJ2-2
d_gene: TRBD1
CDR3nt: TGCGCCAGCAGCCAAGGACTTCTGGACAGGGCTCACGGGGAGCTGTTTTTT
CDR3aa: CASSQGLLDRAHGELFF

abundance: NA
v_gene: TRBV6-1
j_gene: TRBJ2-7
d_gene: NA
CDR3nt: TGTGCCAGCAGTGAAGCTACGACAGATTTCTACGAGCAGTACTTC
CDR3aa: CASSEATTDFYEQYF

abundance: NA
v_gene: TRBV28
j_gene: TRBJ2-2
d_gene: TRBD2
CDR3nt: TGTGCCAGCCAGGGCGCGGGAGCGGTCGGGGAGCTGTTTTTT
CDR3aa: CASQGAGAVGELFF

abundance: many
v_gene: TRBV18
j_gene: TRBJ1-1
d_gene: NA
CDR3nt: TGTGCCAGCTCACCAGCCAGCCTGAACACTGAAGCTTTCTTT
CDR3aa: CASSPASLNTEAFF

abundance: NA
v_gene: TRBV4-3
j_gene: TRBJ2-7
d_gene: NA
CDR3nt: TGCGCCAGCAGCCAAGTTAGAGCCTCGGCCACCTACGAGCAGTACTTC
CDR3aa: CASSQVRASATYEQYF

abundance: NA
v_gene: TRBV7-9
j_gene: TRBJ2-1
d_gene: TRBD1
CDR3nt: TGTGCCAGCAGCTTAGTCGGGACAGGGGGTGACAATGAGCAGTTCTTC
CDR3aa: CASSLVGTGGDNEQFF

abundance: few
v_gene: TRBV6-1
j_gene: TRBJ2-7
d_gene: NA
CDR3nt: TGTGCCAGCAGTGTGAAGGGTAGCGTTTCCGAGCAGTACTTC
CDR3aa: CASSVKGSVSEQYF

abundance: NA
v_gene: TRBV7-2
j_gene: TRBJ2-5
d_gene: TRBD2
CDR3nt: TGTGCCAGCAGCTTAGCGGTCTTAGCGGGACCCCAAGAGACCCAGTACTTC
CDR3aa: CASSLAVLAGPQETQYF

abundance: NA
v_gene: TRBV15
j_gene: TRBJ2-7
d_gene: TRBD2
CDR3nt: TGTGCCACCAGAACTAGCGGGAACTACGAGCAGTACTTC
CDR3aa: CATRTSGNYEQYF

abundance: NA
v_gene: TRBV25-1
j_gene: TRBJ2-7
d_gene: NA
CDR3nt: TGTGCCAGCAGTGGGAGCGGACCTTACGAGCAGTACTTC
CDR3aa: CASSGSGPYEQYF

abundance: NA
v_gene: TRBV11-1
j_gene: TRBJ2-1
d_gene: NA
CDR3nt: TGTGCCAGCAGCTTAGATCGGTTCGGGGTGACTGAGCAGTTCTTC
CDR3aa: CASSLDRFGVTEQFF

abundance: NA
v_gene: TRBV19
j_gene: TRBJ2-5
d_gene: NA
CDR3nt: TGTGCCAGTAGTATAGGTGGAGCGGCCAACCAAGAGACCCAGTACTTC
CDR3aa: CASSIGGAANQETQYF

abundance: NA
v_gene: TRBV5-1
j_gene: TRBJ2-1
d_gene: TRBD1
CDR3nt: TGCGCCAGCAGCCGACAGGGTGGTGAGAATGAGCAGTTCTTC
CDR3aa: CASSRQGGENEQFF

abundance: NA
v_gene: TRBV5-1
j_gene: TRBJ2-5
d_gene: TRBD2
CDR3nt: TGCGCCAGCAGCTTGGCCCCTTCTAGCGGGAGGTCTGAGACCCAGTACTTC
CDR3aa: CASSLAPSSGRSETQYF

abundance: NA
v_gene: TRBV1
j_gene: TRBJ1-1
d_gene: NA
CDR3nt: TGCACCAGCAGCCAGACGGGCATGAACACTGAAGCTTTCTTT
CDR3aa: CTSSQTGMNTEAFF

abundance: NA
v_gene: TRBV28
j_gene: TRBJ2-1
d_gene: NA
CDR3nt: TGTGCCAGCAGTTCTCCCCCTGGGGCCGTATACAATGAGCAGTTCTTC
CDR3aa: CASSSPPGAVYNEQFF

abundance: NA
v_gene: TRBV27
j_gene: TRBJ1-1
d_gene: TRBD1
CDR3nt: TGTGCCAGCAGGACAGGGTGGGGAACTGAAGCTTTCTTT
CDR3aa: CASRTGWGTEAFF